This T cell receptor (beta chain) was identified during a study of blood T cell repertoires in COVID-19. Trimming cost V 5 bases and J 0 bases, with 7 bases left between them. Germline CDR1 reads MNHEY; CDR2 reads SMNVEV (reference sequence). This CDR3 spans 14 amino acids. This clone was found many times. The protocol was immunoSEQ multiplex PCR, while the TCRdb copy is restricted to in-frame clones and leaves out a portion. The sample shows some 200,000 clones, roughly 84% of them seen only once. The source is a woman of 80 years or more with COVID-19, enrolled during active disease. The sequencing input was peripheral blood. This chain links TRBV27 with TRBJ2-2; D may be TRBD1 (5 bases). The CDR3 here is CASSRGTNTGELFF. The DNA for the CDR3 is TGTGCCAGCAGTAGGGGTACGAACACCGGGGAGCTGTTTTTT.